This T cell receptor (beta chain) derives from a study of shared clonotypes between healthy human individuals (dated by TCRdb to between 2020 and 2021). Broadly, across the study: A few men and a couple of women, aged 18 to 49 years, made up the cohort. For each donor, CD4 naive and CD4 memory were each given three plates, CD8 naive was given two plates, and CD8 memory was given one plate. To estimate repertoire size and how much clonotypes are shared between individuals, the study performed deep sequencing of blood TCR repertoires from roughly five healthy adults. Different laboratories and diverse techniques were used to prepare libraries and sequence TCR repertoires, to increase sequencing depth and limit assay-specific biases. Each donor's leukapheresis produced roughly between about 0.85 and 10 billion PBMCs. Overall results and qualifications from the work: Sharing across a few donors was observed for about 5% of naive CD4, less than 4% of naive CD8, over 2% of memory CD4, and around 0.44% of memory CD8 clonotypes. Estimated clonotype richness was generally larger for naive than for memory subsets. The genetic and exposure-history diversity represented was limited by the small number of donors. Sampling was restricted to blood, and TCR repertoires in tissue are likely to differ from TCR repertoires in blood. Incomplete sequencing was indicated by rarefaction of sorted-subset datasets, despite the large sequencing depth. Compared with non-shared clonotypes, clonotypes shared by all four sorted-subset donors had higher generation probabilities. Pairwise subsampling led to the expectation that sequencing depth would affect the degree of clonotype sharing among donors.

TCR CDR3 regions were amplified from genomic DNA by multiplex PCR using the deep immunoSEQ assay. Extracted genomic DNA from each cell subset was spread evenly across all wells of several immunoSEQ 96-well plates, with each plate serving as a replicate. For sorted subsets, each replicate PCR was loaded with approximately 200 ng genomic DNA, equivalent to about 33,000 T cell genomes. Purified libraries were measured with a Qubit 3.0 fluorometer, size-checked on a Bioanalyzer 2100, and measured again with the KAPA Library Quantification kit. Each immunoSEQ 96-well plate was sequenced on its own single-read 150-cycle Illumina NextSeq 550 flow cell. Concerning the study's data processing: Because the immunoSEQ output included only junctional sequences and no quality scores, the filtering could not be the same as the filtering used for full-length reads. Sequences were annotated with PyIR, a Python wrapper for IgBLAST v1.9, and V/J genes and CDR3 were assigned using IMGT germline references. Reads were removed for weak V/J assignments (E-value above 1e-6), missing CDR3, stop codons, out-of-frame junctions, or ambiguous translated residues. V3J clonotypes were defined as sequences sharing the same inferred V gene, J gene, and CDR3 amino acid sequence. The percentage overlap between two repertoires was calculated by dividing the number of shared unique clonotypes by the size of the smaller repertoire. Richness of each repertoire was evaluated using RTK rarefaction, the Chao1 estimator, and Recon v2.1 estimates of unobserved clonotypes. Generation probabilities were computed with OLGA for all TCRbeta clonotypes obtained by the gDNA method from several donors. What TCRdb holds here is the immuneACCESS table cut down to in-frame rearrangements. Part of the clones is not present; checked against another copy, under half of the missing clones reflect an unresolved V gene, and the others are unexplained. The V and J calls and the clone size are those of that table, but D and trimming were determined from the DNA. A total of 2 million to 2.5 million clones appear in this sample, roughly 90% of them only once. The top ten clonotypes cover 0.37% of the sample.

Donors were healthy HIV-negative adults with no recently reported acute infections or vaccinations. Every donor was a Caucasian adult living in Nashville, Tennessee, USA. CD4+ T cells were enriched by magnetic negative selection, after which naive cells were positively selected on CD45RA and the negative fraction was taken as the memory subset. After blood collection by leukapheresis, PBMCs were isolated using Ficoll-Histopaque density gradient centrifugation and then cryopreserved in the vapor phase of liquid nitrogen. Analytical flow cytometry was used to check the purity and quantity of each magnetically sorted T cell population. Each sorted fraction had its genomic DNA isolated and then quantified by UV absorbance on a Nanodrop 2000c. Points on this clone: Its binding antigen is unknown. Base qualities were left out, and no much larger clone turns up one base away.

The V end loses 3 bases and the J end loses 8 bases, and a stretch of 14 bases separates them. Counted from cysteine to phenylalanine, this CDR3 has 14 amino acids. Left in the record is the CDR3 DNA by itself, 42 bases read in frame from the first base. CDR1 is given as SGHRS and CDR2 as YFSETQ, both from the germline V gene. Rearrangement joined TRBV5-1 to TRBJ1-4; the D gene is not confidently resolved. The specimen was naive CD4+ T cells from PBMCs. The cell subset or site label here, explained by the study, means: CD45RA+ positively selected. The sequence derives from a man younger than 35 in good health. Some clones in this sample may be carry-over from other donors' samples. The CDR3 region: CASSWSLLGEKLFF. The nucleotides are TGCGCCAGCAGCTGGTCATTACTCGGGGAAAAACTGTTTTTT.